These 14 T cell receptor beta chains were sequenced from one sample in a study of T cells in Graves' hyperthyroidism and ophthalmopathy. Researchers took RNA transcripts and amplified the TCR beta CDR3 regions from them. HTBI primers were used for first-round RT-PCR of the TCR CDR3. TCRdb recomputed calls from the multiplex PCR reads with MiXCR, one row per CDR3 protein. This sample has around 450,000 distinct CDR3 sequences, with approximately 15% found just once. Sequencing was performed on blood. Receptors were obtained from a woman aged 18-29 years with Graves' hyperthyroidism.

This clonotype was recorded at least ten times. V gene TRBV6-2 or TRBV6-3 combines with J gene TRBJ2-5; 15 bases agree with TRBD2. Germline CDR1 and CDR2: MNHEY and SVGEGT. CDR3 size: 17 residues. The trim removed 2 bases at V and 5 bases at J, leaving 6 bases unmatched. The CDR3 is CASSYIGLAGGPETQYF. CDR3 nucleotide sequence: TGTGCCAGCAGTTACATAGGACTAGCGGGAGGGCCGGAGACCCAGTACTTC.

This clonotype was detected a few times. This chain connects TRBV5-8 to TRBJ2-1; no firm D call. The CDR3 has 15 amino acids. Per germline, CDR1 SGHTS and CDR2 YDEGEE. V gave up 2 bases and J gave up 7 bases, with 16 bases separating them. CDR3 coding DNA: TGTGCCAGCAGCTTCGTCCTAGGAGATGGAAATGAGCAGTTCTTC. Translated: CASSFVLGDGNEQFF.

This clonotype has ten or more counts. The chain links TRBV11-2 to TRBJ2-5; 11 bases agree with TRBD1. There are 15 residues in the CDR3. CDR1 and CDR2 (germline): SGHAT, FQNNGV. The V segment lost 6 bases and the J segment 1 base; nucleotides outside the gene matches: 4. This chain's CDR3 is CASRWGQGVQETQYF. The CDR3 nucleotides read TGTGCCAGCAGATGGGGACAGGGGGTCCAAGAGACCCAGTACTTC.

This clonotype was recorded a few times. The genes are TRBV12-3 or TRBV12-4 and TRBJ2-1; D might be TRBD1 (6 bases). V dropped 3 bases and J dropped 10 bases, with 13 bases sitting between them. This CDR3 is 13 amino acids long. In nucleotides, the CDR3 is TGTGCCAGCAGTTTGGGGGCTTACGGGGAGCAGTTCTTC. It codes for CASSLGAYGEQFF.

The CDR3 reads CSAREAGQGTEAFF. In nucleotides, the CDR3 is TGCAGTGCTAGGGAGGCTGGACAGGGCACTGAAGCTTTCTTT. The chain carries TRBV20-1 and TRBJ1-1, with 8 bases fitting TRBD1. The V gene end was trimmed by 3 bases and the J gene end by 4 bases; junction bases not matched to a gene: 7. There are 14 residues in the CDR3. Germline CDR1 DFQATT, CDR2 SNEGSKA (reference sequence).

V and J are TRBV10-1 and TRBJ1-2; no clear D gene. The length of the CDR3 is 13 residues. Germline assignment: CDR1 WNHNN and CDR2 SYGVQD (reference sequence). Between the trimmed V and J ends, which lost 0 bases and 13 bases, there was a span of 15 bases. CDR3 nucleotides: TGCGCCAGCAGTGAGTCGGGCTTCTCCGGGGTCACCTTC. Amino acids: CASSESGFSGVTF.

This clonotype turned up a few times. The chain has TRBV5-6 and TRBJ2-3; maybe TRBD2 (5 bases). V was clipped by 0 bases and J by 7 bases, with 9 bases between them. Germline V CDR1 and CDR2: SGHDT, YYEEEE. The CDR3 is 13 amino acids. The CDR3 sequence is CASSLAGEYTQYF. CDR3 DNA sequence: TGTGCCAGCAGCTTGGCCGGGGAGTATACGCAGTATTTT.

The CDR3 sequence: CASSLGERSTDTQYF. The CDR3 DNA sequence: TGCGCCAGCAGCTTGGGGGAACGGAGCACAGATACGCAGTATTTT. J is TRBJ2-3 and V is TRBV5-1; D unresolved. CDR1 and CDR2 (germline): SGHRS, YFSETQ. Trimming took 0 bases from V and 0 from J, leaving 8 bases between them. The CDR3 consists of 15 residues.

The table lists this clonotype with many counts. The CDR3 nucleotides read TGTGCCAGCAGCTTGGAACAGGGGGCAAAAACCGGGGAGCTGTTTTTT. Its protein product is CASSLEQGAKTGELFF. The chain is built from TRBV5-5 and TRBJ2-2, with 9 bases that match TRBD1. Germline CDR1 reads SGHKS; CDR2 reads YYEKEE (reference sequence). The CDR3 extends over 16 amino acids. V trimming: 0 bases; J trimming: 5 bases; junction bases outside the gene matches: 5.

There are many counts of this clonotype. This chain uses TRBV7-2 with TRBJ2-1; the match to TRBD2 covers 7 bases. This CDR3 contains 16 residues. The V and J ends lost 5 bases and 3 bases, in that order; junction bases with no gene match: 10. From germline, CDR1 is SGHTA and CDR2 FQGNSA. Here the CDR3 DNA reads TGTGCCAGCAGCACGCTAGCTAGCGGAAGCTACAATGAGCAGTTCTTC. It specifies CASSTLASGSYNEQFF.

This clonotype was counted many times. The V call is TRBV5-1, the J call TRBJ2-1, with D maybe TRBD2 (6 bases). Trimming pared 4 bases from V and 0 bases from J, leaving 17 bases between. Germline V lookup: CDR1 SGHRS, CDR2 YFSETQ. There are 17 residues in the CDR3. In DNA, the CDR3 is TGCGCCAGCAGCCGGCAGGGAGGCTCGAGCTCCTACAATGAGCAGTTCTTC. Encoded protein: CASSRQGGSSSYNEQFF.

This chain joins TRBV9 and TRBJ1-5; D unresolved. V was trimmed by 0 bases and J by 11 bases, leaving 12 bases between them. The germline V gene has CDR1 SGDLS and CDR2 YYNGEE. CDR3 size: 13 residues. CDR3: CASSVEPLSAQHF. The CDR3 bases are TGTGCCAGCAGCGTAGAGCCCCTATCAGCCCAGCATTTT.

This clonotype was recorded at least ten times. The CDR3 spells CASSPAGVQYEQYF. CDR3 DNA: TGTGCCAGCAGTCCAGCAGGAGTGCAGTACGAGCAGTACTTC. The J gene is TRBJ2-7, the V gene TRBV6-2 or TRBV6-3; D uncertain. The CDR3 sequence is 14 residues long. Germline values: CDR1 MNHEY, CDR2 SVGEGT. V shed 5 bases and J shed 4 bases, with 15 bases lying between them.

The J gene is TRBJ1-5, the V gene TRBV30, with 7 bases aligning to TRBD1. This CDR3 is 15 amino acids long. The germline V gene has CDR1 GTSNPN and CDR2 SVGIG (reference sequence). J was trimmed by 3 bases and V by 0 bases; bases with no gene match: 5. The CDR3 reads CAWSVGDSFNQPQHF. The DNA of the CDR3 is TGTGCCTGGAGTGTCGGGGACAGTTTCAATCAGCCCCAGCATTTT.